These 3 T cell receptor beta chains were all obtained from the same sample, sequenced in a study of cytomegalovirus exposure and HLA in healthy donors. It was with 60 Vbeta and 13 Jbeta primers that the PCR ran. The protocol was immunoSEQ multiplex PCR, while the TCRdb copy is restricted to in-frame clones and leaves out a portion. The table has 150,000 or so clones, roughly three quarters seen once. Material: PBMCs. These receptors were obtained from a middle-aged woman in good health and CMV-seronegative.

This clone was recorded once. V gene TRBV7-9 combines with J gene TRBJ1-1; D is uncertain. Trimming took off 6 bases at V and 1 base at J, with 9 bases between the two ends. There are 13 residues in the CDR3. Germline CDR1 SEHNR, CDR2 FQNEAQ (reference sequence). The CDR3 nucleotides are TGTGCCAGCAGGCAAACAGAGAACACTGAAGCTTTCTTT. Amino acid sequence: CASRQTENTEAFF.

This chain joins TRBV18 and TRBJ1-1; D unclear. Between the trimmed V and J ends, which lost 3 bases and 11 bases, there was a span of 13 bases. The CDR3 spans 12 residues. The germline V gene has CDR1 KGHSH and CDR2 LQKENI. The DNA of the CDR3 is TGTGCCAGCTCACCCGCCGGCCAAGCGGCTTTCTTT. This translates into CASSPAGQAAFF.

V gene TRBV7-2 combines with J gene TRBJ2-5; D gene uncertain. The CDR3 covers 12 residues. Deletions cut 1 base from V and 5 bases from J, with 5 bases between. The germline CDR1 and CDR2 sequences are SGHTA and FQGNSA. The CDR3 coding sequence is TGTGCCAGCAGCTTAGTTCTCGAGACCCAGTACTTC. Translating gives CASSLVLETQYF.